This TCR beta chain was identified in a study of CD8+ T cells in alopecia areata. General study points: Association of baseline CD8+ expansion with response is uncertain owing to one nonresponder.

Reverse transcribed after extraction, RNA yielded cDNA as the sequencing template. Assay: immunoSEQ multiplex PCR; the TCRdb copy retains only in-frame clones and omits some. The sample consists of about 180,000 clones, roughly 50% of them appearing once. Treatment noted: oral pan-JAK inhibitor, 5-10 mg twice daily. Alopecia areata patients had lesional scalp punch biopsies and peripheral blood taken from them. V lost 5 bases and J lost 0, with 11 bases in between. Germline assignment: CDR1 SGHAT and CDR2 FQDESV (reference sequence). The CDR3 is made up of 15 amino acids. This clone occurred a few times. Antigen: not known.

This clonotype was obtained from a human donor with alopecia areata. The rearrangement joins TRBV11-1 to TRBJ2-1; perhaps TRBD2 as D (5 bases). The input for sequencing was CD4+ T cells sorted from blood, taken at approximately week 56, from a patient treated with tofacitinib. The CDR3, as DNA: TGTGCCAGCAGCATACCGGGGAGCTCCTACAATGAGCAGTTCTTC. This sequence encodes CASSIPGSSYNEQFF.